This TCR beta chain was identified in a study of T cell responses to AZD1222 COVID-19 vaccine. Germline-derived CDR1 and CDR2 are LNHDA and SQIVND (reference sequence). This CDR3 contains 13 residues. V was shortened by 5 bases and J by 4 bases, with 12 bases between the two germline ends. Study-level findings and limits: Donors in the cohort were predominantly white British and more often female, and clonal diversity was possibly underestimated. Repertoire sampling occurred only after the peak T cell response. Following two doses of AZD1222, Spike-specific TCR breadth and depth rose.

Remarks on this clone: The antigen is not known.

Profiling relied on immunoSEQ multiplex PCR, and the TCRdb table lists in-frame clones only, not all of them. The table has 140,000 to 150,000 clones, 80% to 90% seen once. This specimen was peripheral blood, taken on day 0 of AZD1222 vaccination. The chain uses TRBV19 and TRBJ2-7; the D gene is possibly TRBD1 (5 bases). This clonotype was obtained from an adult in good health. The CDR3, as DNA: TGTGCCAGTAGTGGGGCCTTCGGGTACGAGCAGTACTTC. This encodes CASSGAFGYEQYF.